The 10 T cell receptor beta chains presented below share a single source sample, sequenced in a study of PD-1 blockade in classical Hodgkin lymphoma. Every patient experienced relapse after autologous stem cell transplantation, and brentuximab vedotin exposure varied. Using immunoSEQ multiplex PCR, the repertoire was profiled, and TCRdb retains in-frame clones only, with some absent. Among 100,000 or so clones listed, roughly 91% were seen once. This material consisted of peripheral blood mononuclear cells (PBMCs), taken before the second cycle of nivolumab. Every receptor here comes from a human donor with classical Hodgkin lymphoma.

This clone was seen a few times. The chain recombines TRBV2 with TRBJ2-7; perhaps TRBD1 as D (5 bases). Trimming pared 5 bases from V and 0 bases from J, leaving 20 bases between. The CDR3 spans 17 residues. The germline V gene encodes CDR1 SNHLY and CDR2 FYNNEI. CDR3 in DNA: TGTGCCAGCAGTTGGCAGGGTGAAAGACTGGGCTCCTACGAGCAGTACTTC. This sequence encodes CASSWQGERLGSYEQYF.

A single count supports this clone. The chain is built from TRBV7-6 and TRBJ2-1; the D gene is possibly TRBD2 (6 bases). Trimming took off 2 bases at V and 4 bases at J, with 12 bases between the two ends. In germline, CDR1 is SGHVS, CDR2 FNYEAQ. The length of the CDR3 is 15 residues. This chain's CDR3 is CASSLIADKYNEQFF. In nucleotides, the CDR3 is TGTGCCAGCAGCTTAATAGCGGATAAATACAATGAGCAGTTCTTC.

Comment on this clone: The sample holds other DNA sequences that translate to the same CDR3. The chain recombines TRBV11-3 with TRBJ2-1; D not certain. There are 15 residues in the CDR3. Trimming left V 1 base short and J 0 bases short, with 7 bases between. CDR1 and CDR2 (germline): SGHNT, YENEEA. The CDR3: CASSLGPDSYNEQFF. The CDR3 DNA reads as TGTGCCAGCAGCTTAGGGCCAGACTCCTACAATGAGCAGTTCTTC.

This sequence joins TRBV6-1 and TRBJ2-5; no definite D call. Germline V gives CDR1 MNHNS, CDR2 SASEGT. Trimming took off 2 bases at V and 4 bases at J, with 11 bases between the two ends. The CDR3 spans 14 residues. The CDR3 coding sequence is TGTGCCAGCAGTGAAAATATGGTGTCAGAGACCCAGTACTTC. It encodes CASSENMVSETQYF.

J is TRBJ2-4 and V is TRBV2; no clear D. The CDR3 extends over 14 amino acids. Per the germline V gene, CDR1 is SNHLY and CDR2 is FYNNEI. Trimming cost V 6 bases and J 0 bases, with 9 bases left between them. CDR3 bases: TGTGCCAGCAGATCCACATTAGCCAAAAACATTCAGTACTTC. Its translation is CASRSTLAKNIQYF.

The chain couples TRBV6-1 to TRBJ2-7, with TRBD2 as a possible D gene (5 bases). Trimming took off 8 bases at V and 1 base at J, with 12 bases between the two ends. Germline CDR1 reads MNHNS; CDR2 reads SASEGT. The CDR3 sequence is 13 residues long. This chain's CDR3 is CASARTGSYEQYF. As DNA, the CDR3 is TGTGCCAGCGCTCGGACGGGATCCTACGAGCAGTACTTC.

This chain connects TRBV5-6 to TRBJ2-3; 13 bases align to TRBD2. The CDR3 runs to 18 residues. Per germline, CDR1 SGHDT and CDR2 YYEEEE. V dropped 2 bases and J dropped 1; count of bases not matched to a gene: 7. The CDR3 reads CASSFGLAGVFGTDTQYF. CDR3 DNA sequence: TGTGCCAGCAGCTTCGGACTAGCGGGGGTCTTCGGCACAGATACGCAGTATTTT.

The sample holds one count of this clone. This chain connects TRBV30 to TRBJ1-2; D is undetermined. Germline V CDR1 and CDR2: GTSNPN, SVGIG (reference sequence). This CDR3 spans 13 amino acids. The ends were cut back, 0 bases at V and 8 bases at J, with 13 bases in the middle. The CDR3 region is CAWSVYGEWGYTF. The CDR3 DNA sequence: TGTGCCTGGAGTGTATACGGGGAGTGGGGCTACACCTTC.

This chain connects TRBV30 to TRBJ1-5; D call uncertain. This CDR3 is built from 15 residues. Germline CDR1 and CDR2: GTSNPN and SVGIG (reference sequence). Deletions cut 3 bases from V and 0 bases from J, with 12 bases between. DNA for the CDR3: TGTGCCTGGAGCCCCCCGGGGTATAGCAATCAGCCCCAGCATTTT. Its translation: CAWSPPGYSNQPQHF.

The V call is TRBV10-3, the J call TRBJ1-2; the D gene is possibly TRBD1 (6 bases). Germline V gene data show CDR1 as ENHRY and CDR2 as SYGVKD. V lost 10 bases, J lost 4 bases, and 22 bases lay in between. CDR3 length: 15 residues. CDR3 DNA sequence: TGTGCCAGCCTCCCCGGGCAGGGGATCCCCTATGGCTACACCTTC. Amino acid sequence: CASLPGQGIPYGYTF.